This TCR beta chain was documented in a study of blood T cell repertoires in COVID-19. Study details: Nucleic acid was either cDNA or gDNA, and it came from T cells, B-cell-depleted T cells, or PBMCs.

Germline-derived CDR1 and CDR2 are SGDLS and YYNGEE. The junction had 0 bases not matched to a gene; V was cut back by 3 bases and J by 1 base. This CDR3 comprises 13 residues. Authors' analysis steps: Using reference gene primer amplification, nucleated cell counts were estimated. Generated by immunoSEQ multiplex PCR, the TCRdb table keeps only in-frame clones and is missing some. V, J and clone size reflect that table, while D and trimming were determined from the DNA. The profile shows about 40,000 clones, around nine tenths of them singletons. The sample comprised peripheral blood. V usage is TRBV9 and J usage is TRBJ2-7; 8 bases line up with TRBD2. The sequence was obtained from a man aged 55 to 70 with active COVID-19. For the CDR3, the DNA is TGTGCCAGCAGCGCGGGGGGGTCCTACGAGCAGTACTTC. It encodes CASSAGGSYEQYF. The full variable domain, rest sourced from reference TRBV9 and TRBJ2-7, is DSGVTQTPKHLITATGQRVTLRCSPRSGDLSVYWYQQSLDQGLQFLIQYYNGEERAKGNILERFSAQQFPDLHSELNLSSLELGDSALYFCASSAGGSYEQYFGPGTRLTVT.